Reported below is one T cell receptor beta chain. Its specificity is unknown. This entry belongs to a study of cytomegalovirus exposure and HLA in healthy donors. Study-level background: A data release that came early held some 79 million unique TCRs from HLA-typed donors. Study conclusions and caveats: HLA alleles showed associations with roughly 17,000 TCR beta sequences in a later analysis, at a 0.05 false discovery rate. TCR beta V segments were, for the most part, productive about 87% or about 30% of the time in an earlier analysis. Altogether, some 170 TCR beta chains were recorded as cytomegalovirus-associated.

PCR employed 60 Vbeta and 13 Jbeta primers. Sequencing was performed with immunoSEQ multiplex PCR; in TCRdb, only in-frame clones are kept and a portion is missing. The sample lists over 150,000 clones, 75% to 85% occurring once. With V trimmed by 6 bases and J by 0 bases, 4 bases remained unmatched. The germline V gene encodes CDR1 MGHDK and CDR2 SYGVNS. This CDR3 region has 14 residues. Sequenced sample: PBMCs. This receptor was identified in a boy aged 5-17 years in good health and CMV-seronegative. The chain links TRBV25-1 to TRBJ2-7; the match to TRBD2 covers 8 bases. The CDR3 DNA reads as TGTGCCAGCAGGGGCGGGAGGCCCTCCTACGAGCAGTACTTC. Residues: CASRGGRPSYEQYF.